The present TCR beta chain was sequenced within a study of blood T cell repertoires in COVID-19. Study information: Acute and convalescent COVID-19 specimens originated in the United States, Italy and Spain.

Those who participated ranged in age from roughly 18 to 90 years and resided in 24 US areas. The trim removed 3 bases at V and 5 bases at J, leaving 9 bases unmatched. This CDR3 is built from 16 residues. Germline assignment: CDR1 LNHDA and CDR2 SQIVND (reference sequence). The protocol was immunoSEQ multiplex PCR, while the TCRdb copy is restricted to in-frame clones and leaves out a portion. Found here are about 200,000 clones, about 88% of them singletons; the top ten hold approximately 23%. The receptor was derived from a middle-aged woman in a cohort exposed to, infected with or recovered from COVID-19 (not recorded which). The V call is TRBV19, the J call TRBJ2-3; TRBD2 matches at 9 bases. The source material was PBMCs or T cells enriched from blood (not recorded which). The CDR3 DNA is TGTGCCAGTAGTATCCAGGGCGGGGGGGTATTAGATACGCAGTATTTT. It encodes CASSIQGGGVLDTQYF.